The rows below give T cell receptor beta chains drawn from one sample of a study of OX40 agonist ivuxolimab in advanced cancers. Sequencing used immunoSEQ multiplex PCR; TCRdb keeps in-frame clones, though not all of them. In the table there are about 72,000 clones, 81% of which are singletons. The specimen comprised CD4+ or CD8+ T cells sorted from blood, sampled in a trial of the OX40 agonist ivuxolimab. These TCRs come from an adult with an advanced solid tumor such as melanoma, head and neck, liver or kidney cancer. Each CDR3 is given with its conserved first and last residue. Fields, in order: J gene, clone size, V gene, D gene, CDR3 protein, CDR3 DNA. D genes are given only for firm matches. The size of a clone is reported for some rows only, either as once, few or many, or as a class for expanded clones.

TRBJ2-3 . TRBV4-2 . CASSQALGLTSTDTQYF TGTGCCAGCAGCCAAGCACTAGGCCTAACTAGCACAGATACGCAGTATTTT
TRBJ1-1 . TRBV11-3 . CASNEAQLDTEAFF TGTGCCAGCAACGAGGCACAGTTGGACACTGAAGCTTTCTTT
TRBJ2-1 . TRBV7-6 TRBD1 CASSYRQGPYNEQFF TGTGCCAGCAGTTACCGACAGGGTCCCTACAATGAGCAGTTCTTC
TRBJ2-3 . TRBV2 TRBD2 CASNLLAGALTQYF TGTGCCAGCAATTTACTAGCGGGGGCCCTTACGCAGTATTTT
TRBJ1-5 . TRBV5-6 TRBD1 CASSSDRENQPQHF TGTGCCAGCAGCTCCGACAGGGAAAATCAGCCCCAGCATTTT
TRBJ2-3 . TRBV29-1 TRBD2 CSVEPQGRESDTQYF TGCAGCGTTGAACCGCAAGGGCGGGAGTCAGATACGCAGTATTTT
TRBJ2-2 . TRBV6-1 . CASSGMLDTGELFF TGTGCCAGCAGCGGAATGTTGGACACCGGGGAGCTGTTTTTT
TRBJ2-1 once TRBV5-1 TRBD2 CASSSSAGVEQFF TGCGCCAGCAGCTCCTCAGCGGGAGTTGAGCAGTTCTTC
TRBJ2-7 . TRBV30 TRBD2 CAWSVGLAYEQYF TGTGCCTGGAGTGTGGGACTAGCCTACGAGCAGTACTTC
TRBJ2-7 . TRBV2 . CASSGPGAYEQYF TGTGCCAGCTCAGGGCCGGGTGCCTACGAGCAGTACTTC
TRBJ1-1 . TRBV4-1 . CASSQRAGSTEAFF TGCGCCAGCAGCCAACGGGCAGGGAGCACTGAAGCTTTCTTT
TRBJ1-1 . TRBV6-6 . CASSYYGAAYTEAFF TGTGCCAGCAGTTACTATGGGGCAGCCTACACTGAAGCTTTCTTT
TRBJ1-1 . TRBV6-1 . CASSGQTENTEAFF TGTGCCAGCAGTGGACAGACCGAGAACACTGAAGCTTTCTTT
TRBJ2-7 . TRBV2 . CASTTNGVYEQYF TGTGCCAGCACCACGAATGGGGTCTACGAGCAGTACTTC
TRBJ2-3 . TRBV5-1 . CASQETGASTDTQYF TGCGCCAGCCAAGAGACAGGAGCTAGCACAGATACGCAGTATTTT
TRBJ2-7 once TRBV5-6 . CASSFDRISYEQYF TGTGCCAGCAGCTTCGACAGGATCTCCTACGAGCAGTACTTC
TRBJ2-2 . TRBV7-3 TRBD1 CASSLGTVNTGELFF TGTGCCAGCAGCCTAGGGACAGTGAACACCGGGGAGCTGTTTTTT
TRBJ2-2 many TRBV29-1 TRBD2 CSVVLAGGNTGELFF TGCAGCGTGGTACTAGCGGGGGGTAACACCGGGGAGCTGTTTTTT
TRBJ2-3 . TRBV30 TRBD1 CARSQGADTQYF TGTGCCCGCTCTCAGGGGGCAGATACGCAGTATTTT
TRBJ1-1 . TRBV9 . CASSAGLPGMNTEAFF TGTGCCAGCAGCGCGGGACTCCCAGGCATGAACACTGAAGCTTTCTTT
TRBJ2-5 . TRBV6-5 TRBD2 CAKKRGGVQETQYF TGTGCCAAAAAGCGGGGGGGCGTACAAGAGACCCAGTACTTC
TRBJ2-7 . TRBV7-9 . CASSSPETGDYEQYF TGTGCCAGCAGCTCCCCCGAGACAGGAGACTACGAGCAGTACTTC
TRBJ2-7 . TRBV9 TRBD2 CASSVAPGLAVYEQYF TGTGCCAGCAGCGTAGCCCCGGGACTAGCGGTATACGAGCAGTACTTC
TRBJ1-4 . TRBV2 . CASSELGGSTNEKLFF TGTGCCAGCAGTGAGCTCGGGGGATCAACTAATGAAAAACTGTTTTTT
TRBJ2-1 . TRBV7-2 . CASSLRPTSNEQFF TGTGCCAGCAGCTTAAGGCCTACTAGTAATGAGCAGTTCTTC
TRBJ2-1 . TRBV25-1 TRBD2 CASSEAVAGVGNEQFF TGTGCCAGCAGTGAAGCCGTAGCGGGAGTGGGAAATGAGCAGTTCTTC
TRBJ2-2 once TRBV5-1 . CASSLGTPNTGELFF TGCGCCAGCAGCTTGGGCACCCCGAACACCGGGGAGCTGTTTTTT
TRBJ2-7 . TRBV28 . CASSLSRSGTYF TGTGCCAGCAGTCTCTCACGGAGCGGCACGTACTTC
TRBJ2-1 . TRBV7-2 . CASSLGRYEQFF TGTGCCAGCAGCTTAGGGAGGTATGAGCAGTTCTTC
TRBJ2-5 . TRBV4-1 . CASRPLRDSKTGTQYF TGCGCCAGCAGGCCGCTACGGGACTCAAAAACAGGGACCCAGTACTTC
TRBJ2-1 . TRBV19 TRBD1 CASSRQGVNEQFF TGTGCCAGTAGTAGGCAGGGGGTAAATGAGCAGTTCTTC
TRBJ2-1 . TRBV7-3 . CASSPPGSNEQFF TGTGCCAGCAGCCCCCCAGGGTCCAATGAGCAGTTCTTC
TRBJ1-2 . TRBV4-1 TRBD1 CASSAGTGGNGYTF TGCGCCAGCAGCGCCGGGACAGGGGGCAATGGCTACACCTTC
TRBJ2-7 . TRBV7-9 . CASSPILYEQYF TGTGCCAGCAGCCCAATCCTCTACGAGCAGTACTTC
TRBJ2-2 . TRBV25-1 . CASSEPGLASVGELFF TGTGCCAGCAGTGAACCTGGGCTAGCGTCAGTCGGGGAGCTGTTTTTT
TRBJ2-1 . TRBV6-1 . CASSEQGPSNEQFF TGTGCCAGCAGTGAACAGGGTCCTTCGAATGAGCAGTTCTTC
TRBJ2-7 few TRBV7-6 TRBD2 CASSRRTSGGYYEQYF TGTGCCAGCAGCAGGAGGACTAGCGGGGGGTACTACGAGCAGTACTTC
TRBJ1-1 . TRBV21-1 . CASSLHKNTEAFF TGTGCCAGCAGCCTTCATAAGAACACTGAAGCTTTCTTT
TRBJ1-1 . TRBV5-1 . CASSFTGGMNTEAFF TGCGCCAGCAGCTTTACAGGCGGAATGAACACTGAAGCTTTCTTT
TRBJ2-7 once TRBV5-1 . CASSLGLSYYEQYF TGCGCCAGCAGCTTGGGCCTAAGCTACTACGAGCAGTACTTC
TRBJ2-1 . TRBV7-2 TRBD2 CASSGTSGQGNEQFF TGTGCCAGCAGCGGGACTAGCGGCCAGGGCAATGAGCAGTTCTTC
TRBJ2-7 . TRBV6-1 . CASVGQRFYEQYF TGTGCCAGCGTAGGACAGAGATTCTACGAGCAGTACTTC
TRBJ2-2 . TRBV19 . CASRATAANTGELFF TGTGCCAGTAGGGCGACCGCCGCGAACACCGGGGAGCTGTTTTTT